This T cell receptor (beta chain) was captured in a study of T-cell memory formation after mild COVID-19. This clonotype was observed many times. What it recognizes is unknown. Findings and limits, study-wide: Among clones peaking at day 37 in the second wave, SARS-CoV-2 specificity remained unconfirmed. Later expanders leaned CD4+, whereas clones that contracted between day 15 and 85 were balanced CD4/CD8. Cross-reactive memory seemingly joined, as some responding clones were found in pre-infection memory.

CDR1 is KGHDR and CDR2 is SFDVKD in the germline V gene. The CDR3 covers 15 residues. With 6 bases clipped from V and 3 bases from J, the junction kept 7 bases outside the gene matches. Each CDR3 protein is one row after TCRdb ran MiXCR on the 5' RACE reads. The sample contains under 250,000 distinct CDR3 sequences, 15% of which appear only once. Sequencing was carried out using PBMCs or a T cell subset sorted from them (not recorded which). The V and J genes are TRBV24-1 and TRBJ2-1; 7 bases are a match to TRBD2. The clonotype comes from an adult woman who had mild COVID-19 (a few samples of this study predate the infection). Cell type and time point are not known. In DNA, the CDR3 is TGTGCCACCAGTAGGAGCGGGAAAGACTACAATGAGCAGTTCTTC. This encodes CATSRSGKDYNEQFF.